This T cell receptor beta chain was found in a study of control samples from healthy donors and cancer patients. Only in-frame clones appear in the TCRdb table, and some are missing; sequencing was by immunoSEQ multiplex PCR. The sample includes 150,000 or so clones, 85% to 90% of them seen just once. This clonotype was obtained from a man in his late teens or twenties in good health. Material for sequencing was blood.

CDR3 sequence (DNA): TGTGCCACCAGTATGAGGGGAAATTCACCCCTCCACTTT. The encoded protein is CATSMRGNSPLHF. The chain couples TRBV24-1 to TRBJ1-6, with D tentatively TRBD1 (5 bases). The germline V gene has CDR1 KGHDR and CDR2 SFDVKD. CDR3 length: 13 residues. Between the trimmed V and J ends, which lost 6 bases and 7 bases, there was a span of 9 bases.